This entry describes one T cell receptor beta chain. Its antigen is currently unknown. The data were taken from a study of identical twins. Study-level points and caveats: Abundant beta clonotypes from cord blood bore fewer insertions; memory repertoires lacked this pattern. A cross-sectional statistical analysis, not follow-up of the same donors, supported the conclusions.

Template switching (which added a universal primer site) was used, and cDNA carried unique molecular identifiers. TCRdb reprocessed the 5' RACE reads with MiXCR, giving one entry per CDR3 protein. The table lists around 1.7 million distinct CDR3 sequences, roughly a third of them singletons. The clonotype was recovered from a newborn girl in good health. The sequencing input was cord blood.

The DNA of the CDR3 is TGTGCCAGCAGCTTGATGGGTACGAACACCGGGGAGCTGTTTTTT. Translated, it gives CASSLMGTNTGELFF. The V call is TRBV5-6, the J call TRBJ2-2, with no clear D. Germline CDR1 is SGHDT and CDR2 is YYEEEE. The CDR3 sequence is 15 residues long. V lost 1 base, J lost 0 bases, and 7 bases lay in between.